One and the same sample provided the 20 T cell receptor beta chains below, sequenced in a study of cytomegalovirus exposure and HLA in healthy donors. Primers included in the PCR were 60 Vbeta and 13 Jbeta primers. The data were produced by immunoSEQ multiplex PCR, yet TCRdb's version contains in-frame clones alone and is incomplete. The table has some 200,000 clones, over 80% seen once. The sequenced material came from PBMCs. These receptors were obtained from a boy younger than 10 in good health and CMV-seronegative.

The chain uses TRBV5-6 and TRBJ2-5; D may be TRBD1 (6 bases). Trimming stripped 4 bases from V and 0 bases from J, with 7 bases between. Germline loops: CDR1 SGHDT, CDR2 YYEEEE. The CDR3 is 13 residues long. Here the CDR3 reads CASSRQDQETQYF. The CDR3 bases are TGTGCCAGCAGCCGACAGGACCAAGAGACCCAGTACTTC.

This clone showed up just a few times. V gene TRBV4-1 combines with J gene TRBJ1-5, with 9 bases fitting TRBD1. The CDR3 runs 14 residues. J lost 6 bases, V lost 4 bases, and 4 bases had no gene match. Looked up from germline, CDR1 is MGHRA and CDR2 is YSYEKL. CDR3 sequence reads: CASSPDRGSQPQHF. The CDR3 nucleotides read TGCGCCAGCAGCCCGGACAGGGGAAGTCAGCCCCAGCATTTT.

The rearrangement links TRBV7-2 to TRBJ1-6; D is unclear. V lost 0 bases, J lost 7 bases, and 10 bases lay in between. The CDR3 consists of 15 residues. Germline lookup yields CDR1 SGHTA and CDR2 FQGNSA. The CDR3, as DNA: TGTGCCAGCAGCTTAGCGTTCAATTTCAATTCACCCCTCCACTTT. Its translation: CASSLAFNFNSPLHF.

As for this clone: The germline gene is not matched at one end of the junction; a read error may be the cause. The J gene is TRBJ2-3, the V gene TRBV7-7, with 12 bases identical to TRBD2. Germline values: CDR1 SSHAT, CDR2 FNYEAQ (reference sequence). The CDR3 totals 15 residues. The CDR3 spells CASSRTSGDTDTQYF. CDR3 in DNA: TGTGCTAGCAGCCGGACTAGCGGGGACACAGATACGCAGTATTTT.

The chain uses TRBV11-2 and TRBJ1-2; D may be TRBD1 (6 bases). The CDR3 sequence is 12 residues long. Trimming removed 5 bases at V and 9 bases at J, with 13 bases between. CDR1 and CDR2 (germline): SGHAT, FQNNGV. CDR3 sequence: CASSLVGGSYTF. The CDR3 DNA follows: TGTGCCAGCAGCCTTGTAGGGGGAAGCTACACCTTC.

The genes are TRBV7-2 and TRBJ2-5; 7 positions agree with TRBD2. The trim removed 4 bases at V and 5 bases at J, leaving 4 bases unmatched. The CDR3 length is 13 residues. Germline assignment: CDR1 SGHTA and CDR2 FQGNSA. The CDR3 coding sequence is TGTGCCAGCAGCTCTCGGGGAGGGGAGACCCAGTACTTC. This sequence encodes CASSSRGGETQYF.

This clone was seen a handful of times. The rearrangement joins TRBV18 to TRBJ1-1; weak D call: TRBD1 (6 bases). The germline V gene has CDR1 KGHSH and CDR2 LQKENI. V lost 4 bases to trimming and J lost 0 bases, with 9 bases between them. The CDR3 is 14 amino acids. The CDR3 nucleotides read TGTGCCAGCTCACAAGGACAGATGAACACTGAAGCTTTCTTT. This translates into CASSQGQMNTEAFF.

The rearrangement joins TRBV10-3 to TRBJ2-5, with TRBD2 identical over 8 bases. V dropped 8 bases and J dropped 5; count of bases not matched to a gene: 7. Germline CDR1 ENHRY, CDR2 SYGVKD. The CDR3 runs to 13 residues. The CDR3, as DNA: TGTGCCATCGGGGAACTAGCGGAGGAGACCCAGTACTTC. Its protein is CAIGELAEETQYF.

Points on this clone: The sample has other DNA sequences that encode this CDR3 too. This chain links TRBV6-5 with TRBJ1-1; no definite D call. CDR1 MNHEY and CDR2 SVGAGI come from the germline V gene. The CDR3 contains 14 residues. Deletions cut 2 bases from V and 1 base from J, with 8 bases between. In nucleotides, the CDR3 is TGTGCCAGCAGTTACAGAGCCGGGAACACTGAAGCTTTCTTT. This codes for CASSYRAGNTEAFF.

The chain is built from TRBV6-1 and TRBJ1-2, with D hard to call. The CDR3 length is 13 residues. V was trimmed by 5 bases and J by 6 bases, leaving 13 bases between them. Per germline, CDR1 MNHNS and CDR2 SASEGT. CDR3 coding DNA: TGTGCCAGCAGTCTAACCTCCGCCAATGGCTACACCTTC. Amino acids: CASSLTSANGYTF.

This clone was seen just once. This chain links TRBV4-1 with TRBJ2-5; the match to TRBD1 covers 8 bases. This CDR3 comprises 15 residues. Germline lookup yields CDR1 MGHRA and CDR2 YSYEKL. The V and J ends lost 3 bases and 5 bases, in that order; junction bases with no gene match: 8. The DNA for the CDR3 is TGCGCCAGCAGCCAGGAGGACAGGGCCCGGGAGACCCAGTACTTC. Translated, it gives CASSQEDRARETQYF.

This chain connects TRBV27 to TRBJ2-7, with 7 bases that match TRBD1. This CDR3 region has 15 residues. Per germline, CDR1 MNHEY and CDR2 SMNVEV (reference sequence). V trimming: 3 bases; J trimming: 3 bases; junction bases outside the gene matches: 8. CDR3 residues: CASSLVPTGDYEQYF. The DNA of the CDR3 is TGTGCCAGCAGTTTGGTCCCCACAGGGGACTACGAGCAGTACTTC.

This chain links TRBV5-1 with TRBJ2-2; a weak D match, TRBD1 (5 bases). Germline CDR1 reads SGHRS; CDR2 reads YFSETQ. The V end lost 0 bases, the J end lost 0 bases, and 9 bases lay between the germline ends. This CDR3 comprises 16 residues. CDR3 coding DNA: TGCGCCAGCAGCTTGGGCGACAGAGCGAACACCGGGGAGCTGTTTTTT. Translation: CASSLGDRANTGELFF. The entire variable domain, with the rest obtained from reference TRBV5-1 and TRBJ2-2, is as follows: KAGVTQTPRYLIKTRGQQVTLSCSPISGHRSVSWYQQTPGQGLQFLFEYFSETQRNKGNFPGRFSGRQFSNSRSEMNVSTLELGDSALYLCASSLGDRANTGELFFGEGSRLTVL.

The rearrangement uses TRBV9 and TRBJ2-7; 11 nucleotides line up with TRBD2. Looked up from germline, CDR1 is SGDLS and CDR2 is YYNGEE. Germline trimming cut 4 bases from V and 1 base from J; bases unmatched to any gene: 13. This CDR3 contains 18 residues. The chain's CDR3 is CASSPSDGLAGLSYEQYF. CDR3 bases: TGTGCCAGCAGCCCATCGGACGGACTAGCGGGTCTGTCCTACGAGCAGTACTTC.

The chain uses TRBV7-9 and TRBJ1-2; D unclear. Germline V gene sequence: CDR1 SEHNR, CDR2 FQNEAQ (reference sequence). The CDR3 has 15 amino acids. V was pared by 1 base and J by 3 bases, with 12 bases between. CDR3 loop: CASSLVHEVYYGYTF. The CDR3 DNA sequence: TGTGCCAGCAGCTTAGTTCACGAGGTTTACTATGGCTACACCTTC.

The chain joins TRBV5-8 to TRBJ2-7; 10 bases are shared with TRBD2. In germline, CDR1 is SGHTS, CDR2 YDEGEE. Trimming at V came to 4 bases and at J to 2 bases, leaving 3 bases not matched to a gene. CDR3 size: 14 residues. In DNA, the CDR3 is TGTGCCAGCAGCGATACTAGCGGGGCCTACGAGCAGTACTTC. Its protein is CASSDTSGAYEQYF.

The rearrangement links TRBV2 to TRBJ2-7, with TRBD1 matching over 12 bases. After removal of 4 bases from V and 2 bases from J, the junction contained 6 bases not matched to a gene. Germline lookup yields CDR1 SNHLY and CDR2 FYNNEI. The CDR3 spans 16 residues. CDR3 loop: CASSGFGDRGPYEQYF. The CDR3 DNA reads TGTGCCAGCAGTGGATTTGGGGACAGGGGGCCCTACGAGCAGTACTTC. Full variable domain (remainder filled in from reference TRBV2 and TRBJ2-7): EPEVTQTPSHQVTQMGQEVILRCVPISNHLYFYWYRQILGQKVEFLVSFYNNEISEKSEIFDDQFSVERPDGSNFTLKIRSTKLEDSAMYFCASSGFGDRGPYEQYFGPGTRLTVT.

The V call is TRBV6-1, the J call TRBJ1-3; no definite D call. Germline lookup yields CDR1 MNHNS and CDR2 SASEGT. CDR3 size: 14 residues. Trimming cost V 5 bases and J 0 bases, with 8 bases left between them. The CDR3 sequence is CASSWTVSGNTIYF. CDR3 nucleotide sequence: TGTGCCAGCAGTTGGACTGTCTCTGGAAACACCATATATTTT.

In this sample, this clone turned up a few times. The chain uses TRBV7-8 and TRBJ2-2; possibly TRBD1 for D (5 bases). Germline V gives CDR1 SGHVS, CDR2 FQNEAQ. V was shortened by 3 bases and J by 6 bases, with 11 bases between the two germline ends. The CDR3 is made up of 14 amino acids. The DNA of the CDR3 is TGTGCCAGCAGCTTTCCCCTCAGGGCCGGGGAGCTGTTTTTT. Protein sequence: CASSFPLRAGELFF.

The count of this clone is one. The chain carries TRBV6-5 and TRBJ2-1; 8 bases align to TRBD1. This CDR3 is 16 amino acids long. Germline assignment: CDR1 MNHEY and CDR2 SVGAGI. J lost 5 bases, V lost 4 bases, and 10 bases had no gene match. In nucleotides, the CDR3 is TGTGCCAGCAGTTCCACCCCCGGGACAGGACACAATGAGCAGTTCTTC. It encodes CASSSTPGTGHNEQFF.